These 11 T cell receptor beta chains came from one sample sequenced in a study of monozygotic twins with inflammatory bowel disease. With the 5' RACE reads reprocessed, TCRdb shows one record per CDR3 protein and no DNA. The sample has some 210,000 distinct CDR3 sequences. Sequencing was carried out using blood. These receptors originate from a human donor with ulcerative colitis or Crohn's disease, or a healthy co-twin of an affected twin (not recorded which).

This chain links TRBV7-3 with TRBJ2-2; absent DNA, TCRdb's TRBD1 call cannot be checked. This CDR3 has 14 amino acids. Germline CDR1 reads SGHTA; CDR2 reads FQGTGA. This CDR3 is CASARTHNTGELFF.

The V call is TRBV7-9, the J call TRBJ2-1; the D call of TRBD1 rests on TCRdb alone, since no DNA is present to check it. CDR1 is SEHNR, CDR2 FQNEAQ, per germline (reference sequence). There are 17 residues in the CDR3. The CDR3 reads CASSSYRTDGRFNEQFF.

The gene calls are TRBV23-1 and TRBJ2-4. Being an ORF, TRBV23-1 has a function that is uncertain. The CDR3 is 16 residues long. CDR3 region: CASTKAPYLAKNIQYF.

This chain links TRBV5-4 with TRBJ1-2; TCRdb gives TRBD1 as the D gene, but with no DNA this cannot be confirmed. This CDR3 is built from 14 residues. CDR1 and CDR2 (germline): SGHNT, YYREEE (reference sequence). CDR3 sequence reads: CASSFKGRDYGYTF.

CDR3 amino acids: CASSLSRDPYNEQFF. The genes are TRBV7-3 and TRBJ2-1; TCRdb's D gene call, TRBD1, goes unchecked for lack of DNA. The germline V gene encodes CDR1 SGHTA and CDR2 FQGTGA. The CDR3 sequence is 15 residues long.

The chain couples TRBV20-1 to TRBJ2-7; no DNA is available, so the TRBD1 call from TCRdb remains unchecked. Germline CDR1 and CDR2: DFQATT and SNEGSKA (reference sequence). CDR3 length equals 16 residues. The CDR3 is CSASSGTGGRTYEQYF.

The V call is TRBV5-8, the J call TRBJ2-2; there is no DNA to check the TCRdb D call of TRBD2. The CDR3 is 16 amino acids. Germline lookup yields CDR1 SGHTS and CDR2 YDEGEE. The CDR3 region is CASSFPGTSGTGELFF.

The chain recombines TRBV6-1 with TRBJ2-5. This CDR3 has 13 amino acids. The germline V gene has CDR1 MNHNS and CDR2 SASEGT. The CDR3: CASSEIGWETQYF.

The V and J genes are TRBV6-1 and TRBJ2-5. The CDR3 extends over 14 amino acids. The germline V gene has CDR1 MNHNS and CDR2 SASEGT. Here the CDR3 reads CASSEQLSQETQYF.

The rearrangement joins TRBV7-2 to TRBJ2-1; TCRdb's D call, TRBD1, is unchecked because there is no DNA. CDR3 size: 15 residues. Germline V gene sequence: CDR1 SGHTA, CDR2 FQGNSA. The CDR3 sequence: CASSSPGQFYNEQFF.

The chain carries TRBV29-1 and TRBJ1-6; TCRdb proposes TRBD1, but this gene call is untestable without DNA. Germline CDR1 reads SQVTM; CDR2 reads ANQGSEA. CDR3 length equals 11 residues. The CDR3 loop reads CSLGQVPPLHF.